The 8 T cell receptor beta chains given below trace back to one sample, sequenced in a study of human T cells and chemical hapten exposure. Time point indicated: pre-sensitization, week 0. Specified treatment: therapeutic diphenylcyclopropenone sensitization with weekly scalp DPC. TCRdb reanalysed the RACE reads using MiXCR and keeps one entry per CDR3 protein. Of about 350,000 distinct CDR3 sequences in the sample, over 5% are singletons; the top ten hold over 6.5%. The material was whole blood, obtained in connection with sensitization to the hapten diphenylcyclopropenone (DPC). The source is a woman aged 18-29 years with alopecia areata. Some clones in this sample may be carry-over from other donors' samples.

This clonotype was counted a few times. This chain uses TRBV12-3 or TRBV12-4 with TRBJ1-5; 9 positions match TRBD1. The CDR3 contains 13 residues. With V trimmed by 7 bases and J by 7 bases, 5 bases remained unmatched. The CDR3 spells CASKQGARQPQHF. The CDR3 DNA follows: TGTGCCAGCAAACAGGGGGCTCGGCAGCCCCAGCATTTT.

This sequence joins TRBV10-2 and TRBJ2-7, with 7 nucleotides matching TRBD1. J lost 4 bases, V lost 6 bases, and 9 bases had no gene match. The germline V gene encodes CDR1 WSHSY and CDR2 SAAADI. This CDR3 has 14 amino acids. CDR3 DNA sequence: TGCGCCAGCAGGGCGACAGGGACCAGTTACGAGCAGTACTTC. It translates to CASRATGTSYEQYF.

Of note for this clonotype: A much larger clone is a single base away; this may be a read error. V is TRBV5-1 and J is TRBJ2-3, with a tentative D call TRBD2 (5 bases). This CDR3 has 14 amino acids. Germline values: CDR1 SGHRS, CDR2 YFSETQ. Trimming took off 6 bases at V and 8 bases at J, with 19 bases between the two ends. In DNA, the CDR3 is TGCGCCAGCAAGAAGGATCCGGGAACGGGTACGCAGTATTTT. Translating it yields CASKKDPGTGTQYF.

This clonotype was recorded a few times. This chain links TRBV6-4 with TRBJ2-5; D ambiguous. Trimming took 2 bases from V and 5 from J, leaving 12 bases between them. The CDR3 has 14 residues. In germline, CDR1 is MRHNA, CDR2 SNTAGT. The CDR3 is CASSDAPGAETQYF. The CDR3 DNA is TGTGCCAGCAGTGACGCACCCGGAGCTGAGACCCAGTACTTC.

This clonotype has only a few counts. This chain uses TRBV5-1 with TRBJ2-2; D perhaps matches TRBD1 (6 bases). The germline V gene has CDR1 SGHRS and CDR2 YFSETQ. Trimming took off 6 bases at V and 4 bases at J, with 13 bases between the two ends. The length of the CDR3 is 14 residues. CDR3: CASNQGKGTGELFF. In nucleotides, the CDR3 is TGCGCCAGCAACCAGGGGAAGGGCACCGGGGAGCTGTTTTTT.

The V call is TRBV27, the J call TRBJ1-2; the D is unclear. The CDR3 runs to 14 residues. Trimming took 6 bases from V and 4 from J, leaving 15 bases between them. Germline assignment: CDR1 MNHEY and CDR2 SMNVEV (reference sequence). The CDR3, as DNA: TGTGCCAGCAGCCCCTTTAGACACTTCTATGGCTACACCTTC. Translation gives CASSPFRHFYGYTF.

This clonotype occurred many times. The chain links TRBV29-1 to TRBJ1-2; the D gene is possibly TRBD1 (5 bases). The CDR3 covers 11 residues. The V and J ends lost 8 bases and 5 bases respectively, with 12 bases between them. Germline V lookup: CDR1 SQVTM, CDR2 ANQGSEA. The CDR3 loop is CSSGDPYGYTF. In nucleotides, the CDR3 is TGCAGCTCTGGGGACCCGTATGGCTACACCTTC.

In its sample, this clonotype was seen a few times. J is TRBJ2-2 and V is TRBV15, with D perhaps matching TRBD1 (5 bases). V lost 5 bases and J lost 6, with 7 bases in between. From germline, CDR1 is LNHNV and CDR2 YYDKDF (reference sequence). The CDR3 has 12 amino acids. The chain's CDR3 is CATSLGPGELFF. CDR3 nucleotides: TGTGCCACCAGCCTGGGGCCCGGGGAGCTGTTTTTT.